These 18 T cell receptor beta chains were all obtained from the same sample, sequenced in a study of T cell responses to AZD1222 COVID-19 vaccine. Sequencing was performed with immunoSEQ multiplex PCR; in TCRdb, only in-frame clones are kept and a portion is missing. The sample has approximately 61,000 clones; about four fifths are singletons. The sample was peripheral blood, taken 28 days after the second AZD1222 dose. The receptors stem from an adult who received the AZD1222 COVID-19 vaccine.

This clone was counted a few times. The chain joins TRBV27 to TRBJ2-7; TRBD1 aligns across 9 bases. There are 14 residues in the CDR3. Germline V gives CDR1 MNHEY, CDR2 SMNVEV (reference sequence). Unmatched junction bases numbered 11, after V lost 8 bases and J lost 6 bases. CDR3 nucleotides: TGTGCCAGCCAGCCAATGGGACAGGGCGTCGAGCAGTACTTC. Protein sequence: CASQPMGQGVEQYF.

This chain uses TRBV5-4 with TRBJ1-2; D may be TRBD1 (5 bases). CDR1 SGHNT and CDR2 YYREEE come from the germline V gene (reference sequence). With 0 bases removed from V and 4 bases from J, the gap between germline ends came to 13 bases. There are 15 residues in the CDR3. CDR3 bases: TGTGCCAGCAGCTTGGGGCAGGGAGTCGGCTATGGCTACACCTTC. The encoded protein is CASSLGQGVGYGYTF.

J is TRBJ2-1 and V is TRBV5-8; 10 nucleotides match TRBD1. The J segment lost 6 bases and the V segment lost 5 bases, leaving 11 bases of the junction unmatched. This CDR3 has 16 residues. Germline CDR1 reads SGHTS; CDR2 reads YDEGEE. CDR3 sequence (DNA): TGTGCCAGCAGTTCGTGGACAGGGGGGACGACCAATGAGCAGTTCTTC. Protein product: CASSSWTGGTTNEQFF.

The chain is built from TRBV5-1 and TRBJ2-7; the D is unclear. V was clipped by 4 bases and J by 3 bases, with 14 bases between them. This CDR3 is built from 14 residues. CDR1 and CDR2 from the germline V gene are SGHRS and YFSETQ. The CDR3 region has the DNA TGCGCCAGCAGCCCGGGCGGCGTTAACTACGAGCAGTACTTC. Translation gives CASSPGGVNYEQYF.

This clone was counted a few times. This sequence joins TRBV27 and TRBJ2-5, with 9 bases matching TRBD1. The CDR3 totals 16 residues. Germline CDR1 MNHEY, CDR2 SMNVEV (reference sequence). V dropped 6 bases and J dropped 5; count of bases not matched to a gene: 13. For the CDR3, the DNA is TGTGCCAGCAGCCCAACGACTACAGGGGGCTGGGAGACCCAGTACTTC. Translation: CASSPTTTGGWETQYF.

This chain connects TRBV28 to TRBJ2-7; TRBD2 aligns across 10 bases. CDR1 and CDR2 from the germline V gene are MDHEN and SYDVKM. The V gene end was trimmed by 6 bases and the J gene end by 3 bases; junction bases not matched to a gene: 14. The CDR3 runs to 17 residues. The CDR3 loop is CASRHDPGLASFYEQYF. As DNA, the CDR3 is TGTGCCAGCAGGCATGACCCGGGACTAGCGTCCTTCTACGAGCAGTACTTC.

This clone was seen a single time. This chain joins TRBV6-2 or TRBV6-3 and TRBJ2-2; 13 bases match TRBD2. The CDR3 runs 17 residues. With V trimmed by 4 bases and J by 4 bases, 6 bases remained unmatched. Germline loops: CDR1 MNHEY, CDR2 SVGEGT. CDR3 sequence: CASSFGLAGEVTGELFF. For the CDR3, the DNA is TGTGCCAGCAGTTTCGGACTAGCGGGAGAGGTCACCGGGGAGCTGTTTTTT.

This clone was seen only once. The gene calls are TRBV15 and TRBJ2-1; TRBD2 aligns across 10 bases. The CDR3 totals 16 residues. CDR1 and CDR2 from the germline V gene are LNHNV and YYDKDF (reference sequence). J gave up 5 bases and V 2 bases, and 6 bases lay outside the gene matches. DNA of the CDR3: TGTGCCACCAGCAGACCTAGCGGGAGACGGGACAATGAGCAGTTCTTC. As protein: CATSRPSGRRDNEQFF.

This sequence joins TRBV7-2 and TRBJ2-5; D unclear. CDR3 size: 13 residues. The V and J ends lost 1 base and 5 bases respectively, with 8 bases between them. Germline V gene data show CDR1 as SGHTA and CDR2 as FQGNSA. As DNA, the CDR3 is TGTGCCAGCAGCTTAGGGGGATACGAGACCCAGTACTTC. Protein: CASSLGGYETQYF.

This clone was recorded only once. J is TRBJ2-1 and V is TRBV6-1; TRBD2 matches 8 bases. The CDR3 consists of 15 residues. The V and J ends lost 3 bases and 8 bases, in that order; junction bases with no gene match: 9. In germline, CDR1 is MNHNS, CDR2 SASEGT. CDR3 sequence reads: CASSDRGTRVDEQFF. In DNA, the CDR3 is TGTGCCAGCAGTGACCGCGGGACTAGAGTCGATGAGCAGTTCTTC.

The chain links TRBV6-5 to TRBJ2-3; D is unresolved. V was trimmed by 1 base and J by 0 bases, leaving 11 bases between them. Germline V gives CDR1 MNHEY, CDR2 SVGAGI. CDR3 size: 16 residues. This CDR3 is CASSYWHISSTDTQYF. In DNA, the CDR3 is TGTGCCAGCAGTTACTGGCACATCTCTAGCACAGATACGCAGTATTTT.

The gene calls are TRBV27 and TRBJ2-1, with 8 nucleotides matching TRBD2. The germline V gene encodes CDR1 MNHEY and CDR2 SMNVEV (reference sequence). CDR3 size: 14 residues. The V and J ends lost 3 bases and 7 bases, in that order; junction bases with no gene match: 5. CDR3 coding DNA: TGTGCCAGCAGTTTCGGCGGGAGGATAAATGAGCAGTTCTTC. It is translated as CASSFGGRINEQFF.

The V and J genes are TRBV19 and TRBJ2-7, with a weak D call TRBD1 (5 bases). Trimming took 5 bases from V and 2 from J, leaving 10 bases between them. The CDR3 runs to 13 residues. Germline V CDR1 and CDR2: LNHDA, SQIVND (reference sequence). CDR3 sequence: CASSLQGTYEQYF. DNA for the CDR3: TGTGCCAGTAGTCTTCAGGGCACCTACGAGCAGTACTTC.

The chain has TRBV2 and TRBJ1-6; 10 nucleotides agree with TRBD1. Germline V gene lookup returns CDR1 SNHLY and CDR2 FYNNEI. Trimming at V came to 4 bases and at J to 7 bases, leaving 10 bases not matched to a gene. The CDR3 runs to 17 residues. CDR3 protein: CASSGPRQGAENSPLHF. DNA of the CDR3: TGTGCCAGCAGTGGCCCCCGACAGGGGGCGGAGAATTCACCCCTCCACTTT.

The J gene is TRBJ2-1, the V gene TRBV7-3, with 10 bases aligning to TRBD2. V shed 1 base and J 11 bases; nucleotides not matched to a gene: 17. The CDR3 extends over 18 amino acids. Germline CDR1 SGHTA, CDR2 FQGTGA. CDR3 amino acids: CASSLISPLAGVKDKQFF. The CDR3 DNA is TGTGCCAGCAGCTTAATAAGTCCCCTAGCGGGAGTTAAGGATAAGCAGTTCTTC.

The CDR3 sequence is CASSSPGAFQETQYF. Written as DNA, the CDR3 is TGTGCCAGCAGCTCCCCGGGGGCGTTCCAAGAGACCCAGTACTTC. The V gene is TRBV9, the J gene TRBJ2-5, with D perhaps assigned TRBD1 or TRBD2 (6 bases each). The CDR3 is 15 residues long. The germline V gene has CDR1 SGDLS and CDR2 YYNGEE. V gave up 4 bases and J gave up 1 base, with 14 bases separating them.

The DNA of the CDR3 is TGTGCCAGCAGTTACGGTCGGGAGTTGGGTGAGCAGTTCTTC. Amino acids: CASSYGRELGEQFF. The chain links TRBV6-2 or TRBV6-3 to TRBJ2-1, with D maybe TRBD2 (6 bases). The CDR3 totals 14 residues. Germline CDR1 reads MNHEY; CDR2 reads SVGEGT. The V end was cut by 2 bases, the J end by 9 bases, with 14 bases between.

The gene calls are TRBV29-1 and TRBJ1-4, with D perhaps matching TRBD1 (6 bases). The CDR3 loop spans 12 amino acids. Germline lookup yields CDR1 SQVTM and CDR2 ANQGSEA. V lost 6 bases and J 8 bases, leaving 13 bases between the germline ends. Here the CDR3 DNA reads TGCAGCGTCCGGGACATCGGGGAAAAACTGTTTTTT. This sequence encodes CSVRDIGEKLFF.